This TCR beta chain was identified during a study of tumor-infiltrating lymphocytes in localized non-small cell lung cancer. The wider study: From each patient, both tumor and uninvolved lung, non-adjacent to tumor, were sampled.

V lost 2 bases and J lost 4, with 12 bases in between. In germline, CDR1 is SGHDN, CDR2 FVKESK. CDR3 length equals 14 residues. Study observations and caveats: Immunotypes IM1 and IM2 had similar TCR-derived T-cell fractions. Each assay used a separate piece of the same tissue. Higher tumor T cell infiltration than in uninvolved lung was supported by TCRbeta sequencing.

The data were produced by immunoSEQ multiplex PCR, yet TCRdb's version contains in-frame clones alone and is incomplete. The sample yields 6,400 or so clones, approximately 80% seen once. This clone was picked up one time. Its target is not known. The clonotype was recovered from a human donor with non-small cell lung cancer. The chain uses TRBV14 and TRBJ2-7; D unclear. Sequenced material: lung tumor tissue. The CDR3 nucleotides read TGTGCCAGCAGCCAACTAGATGTTAGGTACGAGCAGTACTTC. Its protein product is CASSQLDVRYEQYF.